A single sample gave rise to the 20 T cell receptor beta chains below, sequenced in a study of Ad26.COV2.S vaccination and SARS-CoV-2 variants. Indicated treatment: around 19 received Ad26.COV2.S at low or high dose, single or two shots; about 5 received placebo; per-sample allocation not given. The study sampled participants on day 63 after the first vaccine or placebo injection. The data were produced by immunoSEQ multiplex PCR, yet TCRdb's version contains in-frame clones alone and is incomplete. The sample contains 400,000 to 500,000 clones, roughly 90% of which appear only once. Specimen: peripheral blood, collected in a trial of Ad26.COV2.S vaccine versus placebo. All receptors derive from a person between 18 and 65 years old who received the Ad26.COV2.S COVID-19 vaccine or a placebo.

The V gene is TRBV7-8, the J gene TRBJ2-7, with D possibly matching TRBD1 (5 bases). Germline CDR1 SGHVS, CDR2 FQNEAQ. Trimming took 8 bases from V and 0 from J, leaving 11 bases between them. This CDR3 contains 13 residues. The CDR3 bases are TGTGCCAGCCAAGGGGAACCCTCCTACGAGCAGTACTTC. Its protein product is CASQGEPSYEQYF.

The V call is TRBV5-4, the J call TRBJ2-6; D tentatively fits TRBD1 or TRBD2 (7 bases each). The length of the CDR3 is 16 residues. V was clipped by 5 bases and J by 1 base, with 13 bases between them. Germline-derived CDR1 and CDR2 are SGHNT and YYREEE (reference sequence). DNA of the CDR3: TGTGCCAGCAGGCCAGGGGGGGAGTCTGGGGCCAACGTCCTGACTTTC. Translation gives CASRPGGESGANVLTF.

V and J are TRBV3-1 (or the pseudogene TRBV3-2) and TRBJ2-2; unclear D gene. V shed 6 bases and J shed 2 bases, with 1 base lying between them. This CDR3 spans 11 amino acids. Germline CDR1 is LGHDT and CDR2 is YNNKEL (reference sequence). The CDR3 is CASRNTGELFF. The CDR3 DNA follows: TGTGCCAGCAGAAACACCGGGGAGCTGTTTTTT.

The V call is TRBV27, the J call TRBJ2-7; 10 bases match TRBD2. Germline CDR1 is MNHEY and CDR2 is SMNVEV (reference sequence). This CDR3 contains 15 residues. The J segment lost 3 bases and the V segment lost 5 bases, leaving 7 bases of the junction unmatched. CDR3 in DNA: TGTGCCAGCAGTATAACCGGGACTAGCGTCTACGAGCAGTACTTC. Amino acid sequence: CASSITGTSVYEQYF.

This chain uses TRBV6-2 or TRBV6-3 with TRBJ2-2; 7 positions match TRBD1. The CDR3 length is 16 residues. The germline CDR1 and CDR2 sequences are MNHEY and SVGEGT. V lost 2 bases to trimming and J lost 7 bases; unmatched junction nucleotides: 10. The CDR3 here is CASSYGAEGADGELFF. Written as DNA, the CDR3 is TGTGCCAGCAGTTACGGTGCCGAGGGGGCCGACGGGGAGCTGTTTTTT.

The V call is TRBV6-5, the J call TRBJ1-5; 9 positions agree with TRBD1. V was clipped by 6 bases and J by 7 bases; unmatched bases: 4. CDR3 length: 13 amino acids. The germline V gene has CDR1 MNHEY and CDR2 SVGAGI. For the CDR3, the DNA is TGTGCCAGCAGACAGGGGGCTGGACAGCCCCAGCATTTT. This encodes CASRQGAGQPQHF.

A single count supports this clone. The chain employs TRBV27 and TRBJ2-1, with TRBD2 identical over 12 bases. Germline V CDR1 and CDR2: MNHEY, SMNVEV (reference sequence). After removal of 5 bases from V and 8 bases from J, the junction contained 13 bases not matched to a gene. The CDR3 totals 17 residues. The chain's CDR3 is CASSSLSWTSGDYEQFF. The CDR3 DNA is TGTGCCAGCAGTAGTTTATCATGGACTAGCGGGGACTATGAGCAGTTCTTC.

V and J are TRBV5-6 and TRBJ1-5; no reliable D call. V was shortened by 1 base and J by 5 bases, with 10 bases between the two germline ends. The CDR3 consists of 14 residues. Germline V gene lookup returns CDR1 SGHDT and CDR2 YYEEEE. The CDR3 protein is CASSLSTLDQPQHF. CDR3 sequence (DNA): TGTGCCAGCAGCTTGTCGACGTTGGATCAGCCCCAGCATTTT.

The chain joins TRBV24-1 to TRBJ2-6; perhaps TRBD1 as D (6 bases). With 5 bases removed from V and 2 bases from J, the gap between germline ends came to 12 bases. Germline V gives CDR1 KGHDR, CDR2 SFDVKD. CDR3 length: 16 amino acids. CDR3: CATSGTRGTGANVLTF. As DNA, the CDR3 is TGTGCCACCAGTGGCACGAGGGGGACTGGGGCCAACGTCCTGACTTTC.

This chain uses TRBV9 with TRBJ2-3, with 14 bases aligning to TRBD2. The CDR3 runs to 19 residues. Germline lookup yields CDR1 SGDLS and CDR2 YYNGEE. J gave up 7 bases and V 2 bases, and 15 bases lay outside the gene matches. The CDR3 DNA follows: TGTGCCAGCAGCGTCACCCCGGGACTAGCGGGGGCGAGGGCCAATACGCAGTATTTT. Its translation is CASSVTPGLAGARANTQYF.

The chain joins TRBV19 to TRBJ2-1; D remains ambiguous. V lost 5 bases to trimming and J lost 0 bases, with 8 bases between them. Germline V CDR1 and CDR2: LNHDA, SQIVND (reference sequence). This CDR3 spans 14 amino acids. CDR3 amino acids: CASSFGSSYNEQFF. CDR3 DNA: TGTGCCAGTAGTTTTGGCAGCTCCTACAATGAGCAGTTCTTC.

There are a few counts of this clone. In nucleotides, the CDR3 is TGTGCCAGCAGTTTCCTTAATTCACCCCTCCACTTT. Amino acids: CASSFLNSPLHF. The rearrangement joins TRBV6-2 or TRBV6-3 to TRBJ1-6; no clear D. The CDR3 has 12 amino acids. CDR1 and CDR2 from the germline V gene are MNHEY and SVGEGT. The V end was cut by 4 bases, the J end by 6 bases, with 4 bases between.

This clone was counted a few times. The chain employs TRBV7-9 and TRBJ2-7; the D is unclear. Germline V gene lookup returns CDR1 SEHNR and CDR2 FQNEAQ (reference sequence). Trimming left V 1 base short and J 4 bases short, with 8 bases between. This CDR3 region has 13 residues. In DNA form, the CDR3 reads TGTGCCAGCAGCTTAGACGGATTTTACGAGCAGTACTTC. Amino acids: CASSLDGFYEQYF.

This rearrangement joins TRBV12-3 or TRBV12-4 to TRBJ1-1; no clear D gene. This CDR3 is 13 amino acids long. The V end lost 3 bases, the J end lost 5 bases, and 10 bases lay between the germline ends. This CDR3 is CASSLSERTEAFF. The CDR3 DNA reads TGTGCCAGCAGTTTGTCCGAAAGAACTGAAGCTTTCTTT.

The chain uses TRBV10-1 and TRBJ2-1; 9 nucleotides line up with TRBD2. Trimming took 4 bases from V and 6 from J; bases not matched to a gene: 10. The CDR3 runs 16 residues. Germline assignment: CDR1 WNHNN and CDR2 SYGVQD (reference sequence). The CDR3 DNA reads as TGCGCCAGCAGTGGATCGGGCGGGGGGGCCCTCAATGAGCAGTTCTTC. This gives the protein CASSGSGGGALNEQFF.

This chain uses TRBV28 with TRBJ1-2; 7 nucleotides line up with TRBD1. There are 13 residues in the CDR3. Looked up from germline, CDR1 is MDHEN and CDR2 is SYDVKM. Trimming removed 6 bases from V and 5 bases from J; junction bases left unmatched: 6. This CDR3 reads CASRPGQRYGYTF. The CDR3, as DNA: TGTGCCAGCAGGCCGGGACAGAGATATGGCTACACCTTC.

The chain is built from TRBV19 and TRBJ1-5, with 7 bases lining up with TRBD1. CDR3 length: 16 residues. Losses at the gene ends were 6 bases for V and 3 bases for J; bases not matched to a gene: 11. The V gene's germline CDR1 is LNHDA and CDR2 SQIVND (reference sequence). CDR3 coding DNA: TGTGCCAGTAGCCTGACAGGGTGGGCGGACAATCAGCCCCAGCATTTT. Translating gives CASSLTGWADNQPQHF.

The chain uses TRBV28 and TRBJ2-6; the D is unclear. This CDR3 contains 13 residues. Germline V gene lookup returns CDR1 MDHEN and CDR2 SYDVKM. V was pared by 6 bases and J by 2 bases, with 5 bases between. CDR3 bases: TGTGCCAGCAGGTTACCTGGGGCCAACGTCCTGACTTTC. Amino acids: CASRLPGANVLTF.

The J gene is TRBJ1-5, the V gene TRBV19; TRBD1 matches at 11 bases. CDR3 size: 14 residues. Germline V lookup: CDR1 LNHDA, CDR2 SQIVND (reference sequence). J gave up 9 bases and V 4 bases, and 5 bases lay outside the gene matches. The CDR3 loop is CASSSGTGGPPQHF. The CDR3 bases are TGTGCCAGTAGTAGCGGGACAGGGGGACCGCCCCAGCATTTT.

The chain employs TRBV30 and TRBJ1-1; D perhaps matches TRBD1 (6 bases). The CDR3 contains 14 residues. V was shortened by 0 bases and J by 7 bases, with 15 bases between the two germline ends. Germline CDR1 reads GTSNPN; CDR2 reads SVGIG (reference sequence). CDR3 nucleotide sequence: TGTGCCTGGAGTGTACGACCGGGGGGCATTGAAGCTTTCTTT. Translated, it gives CAWSVRPGGIEAFF.